This T cell receptor (beta chain) is drawn from a study of Ad26.COV2.S vaccination and SARS-CoV-2 variants. The overall study: In the COV1001 trial, the donor was in the Ad26.COV2.S arm. Once, or twice with 56 days between doses, Ad26.COV2.S was given intramuscularly. Findings and limits, study-wide: There was reportedly substantial breadth in spike-specific CD8+ and CD4+ T cell responses after vaccination.

The treatment was: 15 to 20 received Ad26.COV2.S at low or high dose, single or two shots; 5 received placebo; per-sample allocation not given. Day 63 after the first vaccine or placebo injection was the time point for sampling. Donation was by an adult aged 18-55 years who was in Boston. The protocol was immunoSEQ multiplex PCR, while the TCRdb copy is restricted to in-frame clones and leaves out a portion. The sample has roughly 420,000 clones, roughly nine tenths seen once. Regarding this clone: Its antigen is unidentified.

Looked up from germline, CDR1 is SGDLS and CDR2 is YYNGEE. The CDR3 loop spans 12 amino acids. Trimming took 3 bases from V and 10 from J; bases not matched to a gene: 4. The starting material was peripheral blood, obtained in a trial of Ad26.COV2.S vaccine versus placebo. This sequence was found in a person between 18 and 59 years old who received the Ad26.COV2.S COVID-19 vaccine or a placebo. The chain recombines TRBV9 with TRBJ2-1, with 7 bases lining up with TRBD1. CDR3 region: CASSGTGEEQFF. The CDR3 DNA follows: TGTGCCAGCAGCGGCACAGGGGAGGAGCAGTTCTTC.